Each of the 23 T cell receptor beta chains below was sequenced from the same sample in a study of T cell responses to AZD1222 COVID-19 vaccine. Produced via immunoSEQ multiplex PCR; TCRdb's table is partial and in-frame only. Seen here are approximately 150,000 clones, 90% to 95% observed once, and the top ten hold approximately 4.3%. Sequencing used peripheral blood, obtained 28 days after the second AZD1222 dose. These TCRs come from an adult who received the AZD1222 COVID-19 vaccine.

The rearrangement joins TRBV28 to TRBJ1-5; tentative D call: TRBD1 (5 bases). Germline values: CDR1 MDHEN, CDR2 SYDVKM. The CDR3 is made up of 13 amino acids. The germline V and J ends were trimmed by 6 bases and 2 bases, with 8 bases remaining between them. The CDR3 DNA follows: TGTGCCAGCAGGCGGGACCGCAATCAGCCCCAGCATTTT. Amino acid sequence: CASRRDRNQPQHF. Filled out from reference TRBV28 and TRBJ1-5, the complete variable domain reads DVKVTQSSRYLVKRTGEKVFLECVQDMDHENMFWYRQDPGLGLRLIYFSYDVKMKEKGDIPEGYSVSREKKERFSLILESASTNQTSMYLCASRRDRNQPQHFGDGTRLSIL.

The rearrangement joins TRBV3-1 (or the pseudogene TRBV3-2) to TRBJ2-5, with D maybe TRBD1 (5 bases). The V and J ends lost 0 bases and 2 bases respectively, with 10 bases between them. Germline CDR1 LGHDT, CDR2 YNNKEL (reference sequence). This CDR3 has 15 residues. The CDR3 spells CASSQDRQGQETQYF. As DNA, the CDR3 is TGTGCCAGCAGCCAAGATAGGCAGGGTCAAGAGACCCAGTACTTC.

The rearrangement links TRBV25-1 to TRBJ2-3; TRBD1 or TRBD2 may be the D gene (6 bases each). This CDR3 has 14 residues. Deletions cut 6 bases from V and 5 bases from J, with 15 bases between. CDR1 and CDR2 (germline): MGHDK, SYGVNS. The CDR3 is CASRGGRMEDTQYF. The CDR3 coding sequence is TGTGCCAGCAGGGGGGGCAGGATGGAAGATACGCAGTATTTT.

V gene TRBV7-8 combines with J gene TRBJ2-1; TRBD1 matches 8 bases. V lost 1 base, J lost 7 bases, and 6 bases stayed unmatched. The CDR3 has 15 amino acids. CDR1 SGHVS and CDR2 FQNEAQ come from the germline V gene. The CDR3 sequence: CASSLGAQGANEQFF. The CDR3 region has the DNA TGTGCCAGCAGCTTAGGGGCTCAGGGGGCGAATGAGCAGTTCTTC.

The J gene is TRBJ2-5, the V gene TRBV11-2; TRBD1 matches 8 bases. Germline trimming cut 5 bases from V and 1 base from J; bases unmatched to any gene: 3. Looked up from germline, CDR1 is SGHAT and CDR2 is FQNNGV. This CDR3 comprises 14 residues. The CDR3, as DNA: TGTGCCAGCAGCCCAGGGGGCGGCCAAGAGACCCAGTACTTC. Its translation is CASSPGGGQETQYF. Combining the CDR3 with reference TRBV11-2 and TRBJ2-5 gives the whole variable domain EAGVAQSPRYKIIEKRQSVAFWCNPISGHATLYWYQQILGQGPKLLIQFQNNGVVDDSQLPKDRFSAERLKGVDSTLKIQPAKLEDSAVYLCASSPGGGQETQYFGPGTRLLVL.

The chain is built from TRBV18 and TRBJ2-7; 8 bases map to TRBD1. The germline V gene encodes CDR1 KGHSH and CDR2 LQKENI. V dropped 3 bases and J dropped 3; count of bases not matched to a gene: 4. CDR3 length equals 14 residues. The CDR3 loop is CASSPKQGDYEQYF. For the CDR3, the DNA is TGTGCCAGCTCACCCAAACAGGGGGACTACGAGCAGTACTTC.

This rearrangement joins TRBV6-5 to TRBJ1-6; D is ambiguous. The V gene lost 7 bases and the J gene lost 10 bases, with 17 bases spanning the gap. Germline assignment: CDR1 MNHEY and CDR2 SVGAGI. The CDR3 covers 14 residues. CDR3 protein: CASTTERRWSPLHF. CDR3 nucleotide sequence: TGTGCCAGCACCACTGAGAGGAGGTGGTCACCCCTCCACTTT.

This clone was seen only once. The chain has TRBV6-5 and TRBJ1-3, with TRBD1 matching over 8 bases. Losses at the gene ends were 2 bases for V and 7 bases for J; bases not matched to a gene: 7. CDR3 length: 15 amino acids. Germline CDR1 reads MNHEY; CDR2 reads SVGAGI. The CDR3 protein is CASSYRTGLGNTIYF. CDR3 nucleotide sequence: TGTGCCAGCAGTTACCGGACAGGGCTTGGCAACACCATATATTTT.

This clone is a singleton in its sample. CDR3 in DNA: TGTGCCAGCAGCTTAAGATTGAGGGGGGACGATGAGCAGTTCTTC. Translation gives CASSLRLRGDDEQFF. V and J are TRBV7-8 and TRBJ2-1; D may correspond to TRBD1 or TRBD2 (6 bases each). CDR3 length equals 15 residues. V lost 2 bases, J lost 8 bases, and 16 bases lay in between. Germline V lookup: CDR1 SGHVS, CDR2 FQNEAQ.

As concerns this clone: The germline gene is not matched at one end of the junction; a read error may be the cause. V and J are TRBV7-7 and TRBJ1-1, with 7 bases aligning to TRBD1. Per the germline V gene, CDR1 is SSHAT and CDR2 is FNYEAQ (reference sequence). The CDR3 extends over 15 amino acids. CDR3 in DNA: TGTGCTAGCAGCAAACTTCACAGGGGAGGGACTGAAGCTTTCTTT. This gives the protein CASSKLHRGGTEAFF.

The rearrangement uses TRBV9 and TRBJ1-2; 8 bases line up with TRBD1. Unmatched junction bases numbered 16, after V lost 6 bases and J lost 6 bases. The CDR3 loop spans 16 amino acids. In germline, CDR1 is SGDLS, CDR2 YYNGEE. CDR3 region: CASNPNRRQGPDGYTF. CDR3 nucleotides: TGTGCCAGCAATCCTAACAGGAGACAGGGGCCTGATGGCTACACCTTC.

The gene calls are TRBV14 and TRBJ1-5; no reliable D call. The CDR3 is made up of 13 amino acids. With 1 base removed from V and 6 bases from J, the gap between germline ends came to 7 bases. Germline values: CDR1 SGHDN, CDR2 FVKESK. The CDR3 spells CASSQGEGQPQHF. Here the CDR3 DNA reads TGTGCCAGCAGCCAAGGGGAGGGTCAGCCCCAGCATTTT.

This clone has more than one count but fewer than ten. The rearrangement uses TRBV9 and TRBJ1-4; a weak D match, TRBD1 (6 bases). CDR3 length: 14 residues. CDR1 is SGDLS, CDR2 YYNGEE, per germline. Trimming removed 3 bases at V and 7 bases at J, with 13 bases between. The CDR3: CASSALDSLEKLFF. Written as DNA, the CDR3 is TGTGCCAGCAGCGCCTTGGACAGTCTTGAAAAACTGTTTTTT.

This chain links TRBV2 with TRBJ2-6; D uncertain. Between the trimmed V and J ends, which lost 9 bases and 0 bases, there was a span of 6 bases. This CDR3 spans 13 amino acids. Germline lookup yields CDR1 SNHLY and CDR2 FYNNEI. The CDR3 nucleotides read TGTGCCAGGGCAAGCTCTGGGGCCAACGTCCTGACTTTC. Its protein product is CARASSGANVLTF.

V usage is TRBV18 and J usage is TRBJ1-5; D gene ambiguous. The germline CDR1 and CDR2 sequences are KGHSH and LQKENI. The CDR3 totals 16 residues. The V end lost 4 bases, the J end lost 9 bases, and 22 bases lay between the germline ends. CDR3 in amino acids: CASSLRRSANQWPQHF. The CDR3 DNA reads as TGTGCCAGCTCACTCCGACGGAGCGCTAATCAATGGCCCCAGCATTTT. Full variable domain (missing parts from reference TRBV18 and TRBJ1-5): NAGVMQNPRHLVRRRGQEARLRCSPMKGHSHVYWYRQLPEEGLKFMVYLQKENIIDESGMPKERFSAEFPKEGPSILRIQQVVRGDSAAYFCASSLRRSANQWPQHFGDGTRLSIL.

The chain carries TRBV4-1 and TRBJ2-2; unclear D gene. Germline V lookup: CDR1 MGHRA, CDR2 YSYEKL. V was cut by 5 bases and J by 0 bases, with 4 bases left in between. This CDR3 is built from 13 residues. CDR3 nucleotide sequence: TGCGCCAGCAGCTTGACGAACACCGGGGAGCTGTTTTTT. It translates to CASSLTNTGELFF.

This chain connects TRBV12-3 or TRBV12-4 to TRBJ2-7; D call uncertain. The CDR3 has 12 residues. Trimming removed 6 bases from V and 0 bases from J, with 6 bases in between. As DNA, the CDR3 is TGTGCCAGCAGCACGGGCTCCTACGAGCAGTACTTC. Protein sequence: CASSTGSYEQYF.

The V and J genes are TRBV28 and TRBJ1-5, with a possible D match to TRBD1 (5 bases). The CDR3 has 18 residues. Germline V CDR1 and CDR2: MDHEN, SYDVKM. V lost 3 bases to trimming and J lost 0 bases, with 18 bases between them. DNA for the CDR3: TGTGCCAGCAGTTTCCCCCTCGGGCAGGGTAATAGCAATCAGCCCCAGCATTTT. This sequence encodes CASSFPLGQGNSNQPQHF.

For this clone: Compared with germline, one end of the junction differs, possibly owing to a read error. The rearrangement uses TRBV5-1 and TRBJ1-1, with D perhaps TRBD1 (6 bases). This CDR3 region has 13 residues. The germline V gene encodes CDR1 SGHRS and CDR2 YFSETQ. The CDR3 DNA reads as TGCGCCAGCAGCTTGACAGGGCTAGGTCGAGGGCGGTTT. Protein: CASSLTGLGRGRF.

This rearrangement joins TRBV12-3 or TRBV12-4 to TRBJ1-5, with D possibly TRBD1 on 5 matching bases. Trimming took off 6 bases at V and 7 bases at J, with 13 bases between the two ends. The CDR3 is 13 residues long. Written as DNA, the CDR3 is TGTGCCAGCAGCTTTGGGACCCGGCAGCCCCAGCATTTT. Translating gives CASSFGTRQPQHF.

This clone was seen once. This sequence joins TRBV5-4 and TRBJ1-2; no reliable D call. CDR1 and CDR2 from the germline V gene are SGHNT and YYREEE (reference sequence). The CDR3 is made up of 13 amino acids. Trimming took off 0 bases at V and 2 bases at J, with 5 bases between the two ends. For the CDR3, the DNA is TGTGCCAGCAGCTTGGCCGGGAACTATGGCTACACCTTC. Encoded protein: CASSLAGNYGYTF.

V usage is TRBV28 and J usage is TRBJ2-1; 7 bases are a match to TRBD2. Trimming cost V 2 bases and J 8 bases; bases outside gene matches: 0. Germline CDR1 reads MDHEN; CDR2 reads SYDVKM. The CDR3 is 12 residues long. CDR3 in DNA: TGTGCCAGCAGTTTAGCGGGGGATGAGCAGTTCTTC. As protein: CASSLAGDEQFF.

The chain links TRBV10-3 to TRBJ1-1; D ambiguous. Between the trimmed V and J ends, which lost 6 bases and 9 bases, there was a span of 11 bases. The CDR3 contains 11 residues. Germline CDR1 reads ENHRY; CDR2 reads SYGVKD. This CDR3 is CAIRGGEQAFF. The DNA of the CDR3 is TGTGCCATCAGGGGAGGAGAGCAAGCTTTCTTT.